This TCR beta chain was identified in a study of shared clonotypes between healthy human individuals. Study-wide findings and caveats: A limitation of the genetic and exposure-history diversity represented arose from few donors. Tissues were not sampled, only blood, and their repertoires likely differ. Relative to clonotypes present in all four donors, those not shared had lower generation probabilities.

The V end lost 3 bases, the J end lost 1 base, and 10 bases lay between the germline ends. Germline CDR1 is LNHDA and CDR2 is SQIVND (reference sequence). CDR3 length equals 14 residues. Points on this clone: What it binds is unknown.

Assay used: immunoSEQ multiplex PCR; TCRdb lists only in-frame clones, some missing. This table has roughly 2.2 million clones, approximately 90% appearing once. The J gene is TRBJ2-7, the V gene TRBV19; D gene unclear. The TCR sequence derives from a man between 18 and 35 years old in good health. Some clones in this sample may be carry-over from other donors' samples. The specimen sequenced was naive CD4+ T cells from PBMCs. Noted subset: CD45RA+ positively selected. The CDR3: CASSIFGQSYEQYF. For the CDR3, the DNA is TGTGCCAGTAGTATCTTCGGGCAGTCCTACGAGCAGTACTTC.